This T cell receptor (beta chain) was identified during a study of blood T cell repertoires in COVID-19. Turning to the study itself: Sites across the United States, Italy and Spain contributed samples from acute and convalescent COVID-19. Sample material is recorded as cDNA or gDNA derived from T cells, B-cell-depleted T cells, or PBMCs.

The study drew participants aged about 18 to 95 years from fewer than 30 US areas. Cohort assignment relied on participant-reported clinical history. The V gene end was trimmed by 5 bases and the J gene end by 5 bases; junction bases not matched to a gene: 11. Germline CDR1 is SGHTA and CDR2 is FQGNSA. This CDR3 is 16 amino acids long. Clones were read by immunoSEQ multiplex PCR, and TCRdb kept only the in-frame ones, dropping some. The table lists roughly 200,000 clones, roughly 87% of them singletons. The receptor was isolated from a woman in her twenties or thirties who had recovered from COVID-19. The sample comprised PBMCs or T cells enriched from blood (not recorded which). V usage is TRBV7-2 and J usage is TRBJ1-4; 7 nucleotides agree with TRBD1. CDR3: CASSPTGDSMNEKLFF. In DNA form, the CDR3 reads TGTGCCAGCAGCCCGACGGGGGACAGCATGAATGAAAAACTGTTTTTT.